What follows are 17 T cell receptor beta chains derived from one specimen sequenced in a study of blood T cell repertoires in COVID-19 (dated by TCRdb to about 2020). Libraries were built with the immunoSEQ multiplex PCR assay. The table was pulled from immuneACCESS by TCRdb, which kept in-frame rearrangements only. Such tables lose some clones; where checked, under half of the loss comes from unresolved V genes, and the rest has no known cause. This sample has nearly 350,000 clones in its table, and about 90% of those were observed once. Of the sample, more than 3% falls within the top ten clones. The specimen sequenced was peripheral blood. The receptors originated from a woman in her late teens or twenties who had recovered from COVID-19.

The chain recombines TRBV19 with TRBJ2-1; 7 bases map to TRBD2. CDR1 and CDR2 from the germline V gene are LNHDA and SQIVND (reference sequence). J lost 9 bases, V lost 5 bases, and 10 bases had no gene match. The CDR3 is made up of 14 amino acids. CDR3 protein: CASSLRLALGEQFF. CDR3 bases: TGTGCCAGTAGTCTGCGACTAGCTCTCGGTGAGCAGTTCTTC.

The V and J genes are TRBV6-2 or TRBV6-3 and TRBJ2-1; D is unclear. Germline assignment: CDR1 MNHEY and CDR2 SVGEGT. V was clipped by 2 bases and J by 8 bases, with 7 bases between them. The CDR3 runs to 12 residues. CDR3 DNA: TGTGCCAGCAGTTACCGAGTAGATGAGCAGTTCTTC. Its protein product is CASSYRVDEQFF.

The chain recombines TRBV3-1 (or the pseudogene TRBV3-2) with TRBJ1-2; perhaps TRBD1 as D (5 bases). This CDR3 is built from 16 residues. Trimming cost V 0 bases and J 2 bases, with 13 bases left between them. The germline V gene encodes CDR1 LGHDT and CDR2 YNNKEL (reference sequence). DNA for the CDR3: TGTGCCAGCAGCCAAGATCTGGCGCGGGACAACTATGGCTACACCTTC. Its protein product is CASSQDLARDNYGYTF.

The genes are TRBV6-6 and TRBJ2-5; D is perhaps TRBD2 (6 bases). Germline CDR1 reads MNHNY; CDR2 reads SVGAGI (reference sequence). V lost 7 bases and J 2 bases, leaving 14 bases between the germline ends. The CDR3 sequence is 14 residues long. CDR3 sequence: CASTPGGFQETQYF. CDR3 in DNA: TGTGCCAGCACCCCTGGGGGGTTTCAAGAGACCCAGTACTTC.

The V gene is TRBV30, the J gene TRBJ1-4, with D hard to call. Trimming removed 1 base from V and 12 bases from J, with 12 bases in between. Germline CDR1 is GTSNPN and CDR2 is SVGIG (reference sequence). The CDR3 runs 12 residues. The DNA for the CDR3 is TGTGCCTGGAGTGGCGCGGGGAGTGAACTGTTTTTT. It codes for CAWSGAGSELFF.

In its sample, this clone was seen a few times. The gene calls are TRBV28 and TRBJ2-5; 9 bases map to TRBD2. The CDR3 sequence is 14 residues long. From germline, CDR1 is MDHEN and CDR2 SYDVKM. Trimming took 2 bases from V and 6 from J; bases not matched to a gene: 4. The CDR3 loop is CASSLAGGPQTQYF. CDR3 nucleotide sequence: TGTGCCAGCAGTTTAGCGGGAGGGCCACAGACCCAGTACTTC.

The rearrangement joins TRBV6-5 to TRBJ2-5; 10 bases fit TRBD2. From germline, CDR1 is MNHEY and CDR2 SVGAGI. V shed 5 bases and J 4 bases; nucleotides not matched to a gene: 4. There are 14 residues in the CDR3. For the CDR3, the DNA is TGTGCCAGCAGTCCCCGACTAGCGGGAGAGACCCAGTACTTC. Translation: CASSPRLAGETQYF.

CDR3 residues: CASSLPGGLRELFF. DNA of the CDR3: TGTGCCAGCAGCTTACCAGGGGGGTTAAGGGAGCTGTTTTTT. The chain links TRBV11-2 to TRBJ2-2, with D perhaps matching TRBD1 (7 bases). V was pared by 2 bases and J by 9 bases, with 13 bases between. The CDR3 length is 14 residues. The V gene's germline CDR1 is SGHAT and CDR2 FQNNGV.

The rearrangement links TRBV6-1 to TRBJ2-7; TRBD1 might be the D (5 bases). Germline V gives CDR1 MNHNS, CDR2 SASEGT. The germline V and J ends were trimmed by 2 bases and 6 bases, with 14 bases remaining between them. The length of the CDR3 is 14 residues. The CDR3 here is CASSELRRAPEQYV. The CDR3 bases are TGTGCCAGCAGTGAACTCCGCAGGGCTCCCGAGCAGTACGTC.

V gene TRBV5-1 combines with J gene TRBJ2-1, with 9 bases that match TRBD2. The germline gives CDR1 SGHRS, CDR2 YFSETQ. The CDR3 totals 16 residues. After removal of 0 bases from V and 8 bases from J, the junction contained 9 bases not matched to a gene. The CDR3 reads CASSLAQGLAGHEQFF. CDR3 in DNA: TGCGCCAGCAGCTTGGCCCAGGGACTAGCTGGGCATGAGCAGTTCTTC.

V is TRBV6-5 and J is TRBJ1-2, with a tentative D call TRBD1 (5 bases). Per germline, CDR1 MNHEY and CDR2 SVGAGI. V lost 0 bases and J 2 bases, leaving 7 bases between the germline ends. This CDR3 is built from 14 residues. CDR3 coding DNA: TGTGCCAGCAGTTACTCGAGACAGAACTATGGCTACACCTTC. It translates to CASSYSRQNYGYTF.

V gene TRBV6-5 combines with J gene TRBJ2-1; D might be TRBD2 (5 bases). Germline values: CDR1 MNHEY, CDR2 SVGAGI. CDR3 length equals 15 residues. The V and J ends lost 7 bases and 7 bases respectively, with 20 bases between them. Written as DNA, the CDR3 is TGTGCCAGCATGAAACCTCGCGGGTATTGGAATGAGCAGTTCTTC. Translation gives CASMKPRGYWNEQFF.

DNA for the CDR3: TGTGCCAGCAGCCCAGGGACTAGCGGGGCACATAGCACAGATACGCAGTATTTT. Translating gives CASSPGTSGAHSTDTQYF. The chain couples TRBV7-2 to TRBJ2-3; 13 nucleotides line up with TRBD2. V gave up 5 bases and J gave up 0 bases; unmatched junction bases: 8. CDR1 is SGHTA and CDR2 is FQGNSA in the germline V gene. This CDR3 comprises 18 residues. Using reference TRBV7-2 and TRBJ2-3 for the parts outside the CDR3, the full variable domain is GAGVSQSPSNKVTEKGKDVELRCDPISGHTALYWYRQSLGQGLEFLIYFQGNSAPDKSGLPSDRFSAERTGGSVSTLTIQRTQQEDSAVYLCASSPGTSGAHSTDTQYFGPGTRLTVL.

This clone was detected only a few times. The J gene is TRBJ1-2, the V gene TRBV9; TRBD1 might be the D (5 bases). CDR1 SGDLS and CDR2 YYNGEE come from the germline V gene. The CDR3 contains 13 residues. V shed 2 bases and J shed 8 bases, with 13 bases lying between them. This chain's CDR3 is CASSVDAGWGYTF. The CDR3 DNA is TGTGCCAGCAGCGTGGATGCAGGGTGGGGCTACACCTTC.

The V call is TRBV7-2, the J call TRBJ2-1; 10 bases fit TRBD2. Germline lookup yields CDR1 SGHTA and CDR2 FQGNSA. The ends lost 7 bases at V and 6 bases at J; junction bases unmatched: 12. This CDR3 region has 16 residues. CDR3 DNA sequence: TGTGCCAGCACTCAGCGAAGGGCTAGCGGGAGCAATGAGCAGTTCTTC. Translation: CASTQRRASGSNEQFF.

This clone was detected a few times. The rearrangement links TRBV4-1 to TRBJ2-1; TRBD2 matches 8 bases. V shed 0 bases, J shed 2 bases, and the junction held 9 bases outside the gene matches. The CDR3 runs 18 residues. Germline V gives CDR1 MGHRA, CDR2 YSYEKL. CDR3 sequence: CASSQDPTGGETYNEQFF. In DNA, the CDR3 is TGCGCCAGCAGCCAAGACCCTACGGGGGGGGAGACCTACAATGAGCAGTTCTTC.

The rearrangement joins TRBV5-1 to TRBJ2-2; the match to TRBD1 covers 7 bases. With V trimmed by 0 bases and J by 6 bases, 14 bases remained unmatched. Germline V lookup: CDR1 SGHRS, CDR2 YFSETQ. The CDR3 has 18 residues. The CDR3 sequence: CASSLGQGAPGWAGELFF. For the CDR3, the DNA is TGCGCCAGCAGCTTGGGACAGGGAGCCCCTGGGTGGGCCGGGGAGCTGTTTTTT.